This TCR beta chain is drawn from a study of cytomegalovirus exposure and HLA in healthy donors. V lost 5 bases, J lost 5 bases, and 8 bases stayed unmatched. Germline CDR1 reads MNHEY; CDR2 reads SMNVEV (reference sequence). The CDR3 is 14 amino acids. This clone has only a few counts. Its specificity is unknown. General study findings and limits: It emerged from a later analysis that several of the most significant clusters appeared to be linked to common viral pathogens.

PCR employed 60 Vbeta and 13 Jbeta primers. Libraries were prepared by immunoSEQ multiplex PCR; TCRdb keeps only in-frame clonotypes and omits some of them. The repertoire holds 70,000 to 90,000 clones, with about 75% as singletons. Sequencing input: PBMCs. The origin of this receptor is a man in his sixties in good health and CMV-seropositive. V usage is TRBV27 and J usage is TRBJ1-1; 7 bases line up with TRBD1. CDR3 coding DNA: TGTGCCAGCAGTATCTCCACAGGGGAGACTGAAGCTTTCTTT. Its translation is CASSISTGETEAFF.